This T cell receptor (beta chain) appears in the sequencing data of a study of control samples from healthy donors and cancer patients. Germline V lookup: CDR1 SGHRS, CDR2 YFSETQ. J was trimmed by 1 base and V by 4 bases; bases with no gene match: 3. The CDR3 contains 14 residues. The repertoire was sequenced with immunoSEQ multiplex PCR; TCRdb's copy has only in-frame clones and lacks some. The table lists about 160,000 clones, nearly 96% of them singletons. The chain links TRBV5-1 to TRBJ2-3; 7 nucleotides align to TRBD1. The receptor comes from a woman in her thirties in good health. The specimen sequenced was blood. The CDR3 coding sequence is TGCGCCAGCAGCCCGGGGACAGGCACAGATACGCAGTATTTT. Protein sequence: CASSPGTGTDTQYF.